The 32 T cell receptor beta chains below were found in one sample sequenced in a study of T-cell reconstitution after alpha-beta-depleted transplantation in children. For TCRbeta, the library was prepared with unique molecular identifiers. Each CDR3 protein is one row after TCRdb ran MiXCR on the PCR reads. Of approximately 220,000 distinct CDR3 sequences in the sample, over 15% were seen once. The sequencing here drew on PBMCs, mostly from graft donor cells, taken 360 days after TCRalphabeta/CD19-depleted stem cell transplant. The source is a male patient aged 2-10 years who had a stem cell transplant for acute lymphoblastic leukemia, so the T cells may come from the graft donor.

V and J are TRBV24-1 and TRBJ2-2; D is possibly TRBD1 or TRBD2 (5 bases each). Germline loops: CDR1 KGHDR, CDR2 SFDVKD. There are 18 residues in the CDR3. Trimming left V 5 bases short and J 0 bases short, with 18 bases between. CDR3 bases: TGTGCCACCAGTGCCAACCCTCCCGGGACGGCGAACACCGGGGAGCTGTTTTTT. It codes for CATSANPPGTANTGELFF.

The chain combines TRBV4-2 with TRBJ2-6, with TRBD1 identical over 9 bases. The CDR3 runs to 20 residues. The germline CDR1 and CDR2 sequences are LGHNA and YNFKEQ. J was trimmed by 0 bases and V by 0 bases; bases with no gene match: 9. The CDR3 nucleotides read TGTGCCAGCAGCCAAGACCCGGGACAGGGACCTCTCTCTGGGGCCAACGTCCTGACTTTC. It specifies CASSQDPGQGPLSGANVLTF.

The chain has TRBV5-1 and TRBJ2-1, with 7 positions matching TRBD1. The CDR3 runs 16 residues. In germline, CDR1 is SGHRS, CDR2 YFSETQ. J gave up 2 bases and V 0 bases, and 5 bases lay outside the gene matches. The DNA of the CDR3 is TGCGCCAGCAGCTTGGTGACGCAGGGGGCCTACAATGAGCAGTTCTTC. Its protein product is CASSLVTQGAYNEQFF.

The chain has TRBV20-1 and TRBJ2-3; D uncertain. CDR1 and CDR2 from the germline V gene are DFQATT and SNEGSKA (reference sequence). The CDR3 sequence is 15 residues long. The V gene lost 0 bases and the J gene lost 2 bases, with 12 bases spanning the gap. Here the CDR3 reads CSARDILIYTDTQYF. CDR3 nucleotide sequence: TGCAGTGCTAGAGATATTTTAATTTACACAGATACGCAGTATTTT.

This clonotype was seen only a few times. This chain uses TRBV7-6 with TRBJ2-3; 9 bases are a match to TRBD2. V shed 5 bases, J shed 2 bases, and the junction held 8 bases outside the gene matches. CDR1 and CDR2 from the germline V gene are SGHVS and FNYEAQ. The CDR3 is 16 residues long. The DNA for the CDR3 is TGTGCCAGCAGCCTCAGGACTAGCGCTTCCACAGATACGCAGTATTTT. It codes for CASSLRTSASTDTQYF.

This clonotype was seen a few times. V usage is TRBV13 and J usage is TRBJ2-3, with 12 bases lining up with TRBD2. The length of the CDR3 is 20 residues. Germline loops: CDR1 PRHDT, CDR2 FYEKMQ (reference sequence). The junction had 10 bases not matched to a gene; V was cut back by 0 bases and J by 0 bases. The CDR3 loop reads CASSLGWKGTSGLSTDTQYF. The CDR3 DNA is TGTGCCAGCAGCTTAGGGTGGAAGGGGACTAGCGGGCTGAGCACAGATACGCAGTATTTT.

The J gene is TRBJ2-7, the V gene TRBV4-3; D not certain. This CDR3 is built from 14 residues. V dropped 1 base and J dropped 6 bases, with 13 bases sitting between them. Germline values: CDR1 LGHNA, CDR2 YSLEER. The CDR3 sequence is CASSQAIGSTEQYF. The CDR3, as DNA: TGCGCCAGCAGCCAAGCTATAGGAAGTACCGAGCAGTACTTC.

The chain couples TRBV5-5 to TRBJ2-7; D may be TRBD2 (5 bases). V was clipped by 4 bases and J by 7 bases, with 21 bases between them. CDR1 and CDR2 from the germline V gene are SGHKS and YYEKEE (reference sequence). The CDR3 runs to 15 residues. The CDR3 DNA reads TGTGCCAGCAGCCGGGGAGCAAACAAGGAGAGGGAGCAGTACTTC. This codes for CASSRGANKEREQYF. Full variable domain (missing parts from reference TRBV5-5 and TRBJ2-7): DAGVTQSPTHLIKTRGQQVTLRCSPISGHKSVSWYQQVLGQGPQFIFQYYEKEERGRGNFPDRFSARQFPNYSSELNVNALLLGDSALYLCASSRGANKEREQYFGPGTRLTVT.

V is TRBV20-1 and J is TRBJ2-7; 12 nucleotides agree with TRBD1. CDR3 length: 15 residues. V was clipped by 6 bases and J by 5 bases; unmatched bases: 11. The V gene's germline CDR1 is DFQATT and CDR2 SNEGSKA (reference sequence). CDR3 in amino acids: CSAPGTGGFNNEQYF. In DNA, the CDR3 is TGCAGTGCACCGGGGACAGGGGGCTTTAATAACGAGCAGTACTTC.

This clonotype was counted a few times. This chain links TRBV5-5 with TRBJ1-2; no definite D call. Deletions cut 0 bases from V and 1 base from J, with 19 bases between. The CDR3 runs to 18 residues. Germline lookup yields CDR1 SGHKS and CDR2 YYEKEE (reference sequence). The CDR3: CASSLEVWSGELNYGYTF. The DNA of the CDR3 is TGTGCCAGCAGCTTGGAAGTCTGGTCCGGTGAACTTAACTATGGCTACACCTTC. The full variable domain, completed using reference TRBV5-5 and TRBJ1-2, is DAGVTQSPTHLIKTRGQQVTLRCSPISGHKSVSWYQQVLGQGPQFIFQYYEKEERGRGNFPDRFSARQFPNYSSELNVNALLLGDSALYLCASSLEVWSGELNYGYTFGSGTRLTVV.

This chain uses TRBV11-2 with TRBJ1-3, with D possibly being TRBD1 (6 bases). The CDR3 consists of 20 residues. V was trimmed by 5 bases and J by 1 base, leaving 27 bases between them. From germline, CDR1 is SGHAT and CDR2 FQNNGV. This CDR3 reads CASSPGLWGPRSDSGNTIYF. The CDR3 DNA sequence: TGTGCCAGCAGCCCGGGCTTGTGGGGGCCCCGGTCCGATTCTGGAAACACCATATATTTT.

This clonotype was seen a few times. V is TRBV7-2 and J is TRBJ1-5, with 7 bases lining up with TRBD1. The CDR3 sequence is 17 residues long. V lost 1 base to trimming and J lost 5 bases; unmatched junction nucleotides: 11. The germline CDR1 and CDR2 sequences are SGHTA and FQGNSA. Here the CDR3 DNA reads TGTGCCAGCAGCTTAGGAGGCCTTGGGACAGTGGATCAGCCCCAGCATTTT. It encodes CASSLGGLGTVDQPQHF.

This chain connects TRBV27 to TRBJ2-1; perhaps TRBD1 as D (6 bases). Germline CDR1 and CDR2: MNHEY and SMNVEV (reference sequence). The CDR3 runs to 15 residues. V was shortened by 3 bases and J by 7 bases, with 16 bases between the two germline ends. The CDR3 region is CASSFRTLQGNEQFF. The CDR3 DNA sequence: TGTGCCAGCAGTTTCAGAACGCTACAGGGTAATGAGCAGTTCTTC.

A few counts support this clonotype. The J gene is TRBJ2-1, the V gene TRBV29-1; 10 nucleotides line up with TRBD1. The CDR3 extends over 15 amino acids. Germline CDR1 SQVTM, CDR2 ANQGSEA. After removal of 7 bases from V and 9 bases from J, the junction contained 15 bases not matched to a gene. The CDR3 coding sequence is TGCAGCGCCCCGTTCGGGACAGGGGTCTTGGGTGAGCAGTTCTTC. Translating gives CSAPFGTGVLGEQFF.

This clonotype has only a few counts. This chain connects TRBV12-3 or TRBV12-4 to TRBJ1-4, with 9 bases aligning to TRBD1. The CDR3 totals 14 residues. The V gene end was trimmed by 3 bases and the J gene end by 8 bases; junction bases not matched to a gene: 4. The CDR3 DNA sequence: TGTGCCAGCAGTTTCCCGGACAGGGGAGAAAAACTGTTTTTT. This sequence encodes CASSFPDRGEKLFF.

A few counts support this clonotype. The rearrangement links TRBV4-2 to TRBJ2-5; 9 bases map to TRBD1. CDR3 length equals 15 residues. V was pared by 1 base and J by 0 bases, with 0 bases of the junction left unmatched. Per the germline V gene, CDR1 is LGHNA and CDR2 is YNFKEQ. The CDR3 region is CASSQGDRDQETQYF. Here the CDR3 DNA reads TGTGCCAGCAGCCAAGGGGACAGGGACCAAGAGACCCAGTACTTC.

This clonotype was recorded a few times. V is TRBV6-5 and J is TRBJ2-7, with D perhaps matching TRBD1 (5 bases). This CDR3 region has 14 residues. Trimming pared 4 bases from V and 1 base from J, leaving 11 bases between. Germline V gene lookup returns CDR1 MNHEY and CDR2 SVGAGI. The CDR3 spells CASSLLTGSYEQYF. In DNA form, the CDR3 reads TGTGCCAGCAGTTTACTAACAGGATCCTACGAGCAGTACTTC.

This rearrangement joins TRBV20-1 to TRBJ2-7; D is unresolved. Looked up from germline, CDR1 is DFQATT and CDR2 is SNEGSKA (reference sequence). The germline V and J ends were trimmed by 5 bases and 2 bases, with 13 bases remaining between them. The CDR3 has 13 amino acids. The DNA for the CDR3 is TGCAGTGCTTCATGGCCGTCGACCTACGAGCAGTACTTC. Translation gives CSASWPSTYEQYF.

Concerning this clonotype: Given the absence of the conserved phenylalanine or tryptophan at the CDR3 end, a read error is likely. This chain links TRBV25-1 with TRBJ1-5; D is undetermined. This CDR3 is built from 20 residues. V lost 9 bases and J 5 bases, leaving 35 bases between the germline ends. Germline V lookup: CDR1 MGHDK, CDR2 SYGVNS. The DNA of the CDR3 is TGTGCCAGTCCTCGTGCGTGTCTGGAGGCAGTGTACTTTGGGGATCAGCCCCAGCATGTT. Its translation: CASPRACLEAVYFGDQPQHV.

V usage is TRBV3-1 and J usage is TRBJ2-1; 8 nucleotides agree with TRBD1. V gave up 4 bases and J gave up 2 bases; unmatched junction bases: 13. This CDR3 region has 18 residues. Germline V gene sequence: CDR1 LGHDT, CDR2 YNNKEL (reference sequence). The CDR3 DNA sequence: TGTGCCAGCAGCCTTAAAGGCCGGACAGGGCGACCCTACAATGAGCAGTTCTTC. Its protein product is CASSLKGRTGRPYNEQFF.

The chain uses TRBV20-1 and TRBJ1-5, with TRBD1 matching 10 bases. The ends lost 4 bases at V and 4 bases at J; junction bases unmatched: 7. CDR1 and CDR2 (germline): DFQATT, SNEGSKA (reference sequence). The CDR3 spans 15 residues. The CDR3 spells CSATRTGGGNQPQHF. DNA for the CDR3: TGCAGTGCTACACGGACAGGGGGAGGGAATCAGCCCCAGCATTTT.

The chain uses TRBV10-3 and TRBJ2-7; 8 positions match TRBD1. CDR3 size: 13 residues. Trimming took 2 bases from V and 4 from J; bases not matched to a gene: 1. Germline V CDR1 and CDR2: ENHRY, SYGVKD. The CDR3 loop is CAISEDRGYEQYF. The CDR3 coding sequence is TGTGCCATCAGTGAGGACAGGGGTTACGAGCAGTACTTC.

In this sample, this clonotype turned up many times. In nucleotides, the CDR3 is TGTGCCAGCCGGCGGGCCGCAGATACGCAGTATTTT. Protein product: CASRRAADTQYF. The chain is built from TRBV28 and TRBJ2-3; D is possibly TRBD2 (5 bases). CDR1 is MDHEN, CDR2 SYDVKM, per germline. Trimming stripped 8 bases from V and 4 bases from J, with 10 bases between. The CDR3 consists of 12 residues.

The chain combines TRBV5-6 with TRBJ2-1; D uncertain. Germline assignment: CDR1 SGHDT and CDR2 YYEEEE. V dropped 2 bases and J dropped 4 bases, with 13 bases sitting between them. The CDR3 spans 15 residues. DNA for the CDR3: TGTGCCAGCAGCTTACCATATGGGCTGTACAATGAGCAGTTCTTC. This sequence encodes CASSLPYGLYNEQFF. Full variable domain (remainder filled in from reference TRBV5-6 and TRBJ2-1): DAGVTQSPTHLIKTRGQQVTLRCSPKSGHDTVSWYQQALGQGPQFIFQYYEEEERQRGNFPDRFSGHQFPNYSSELNVNALLLGDSALYLCASSLPYGLYNEQFFGPGTRLTVL.

This clonotype appeared a few times. The rearrangement joins TRBV7-9 to TRBJ2-2, with 7 bases lining up with TRBD1. Germline assignment: CDR1 SEHNR and CDR2 FQNEAQ (reference sequence). Losses at the gene ends were 3 bases for V and 7 bases for J; bases not matched to a gene: 8. CDR3 size: 15 residues. The CDR3 spells CASSFADRVIGELFF. The CDR3 nucleotides read TGTGCCAGCAGCTTCGCCGACAGGGTTATCGGGGAGCTGTTTTTT. The entire variable domain, with the rest obtained from reference TRBV7-9 and TRBJ2-2, is as follows: DTGVSQNPRHKITKRGQNVTFRCDPISEHNRLYWYRQTLGQGPEFLTYFQNEAQLEKSRLLSDRFSAERPKGSFSTLEIQRTEQGDSAMYLCASSFADRVIGELFFGEGSRLTVL.

This clonotype has a handful of counts. This chain's CDR3 is CASSAPGLANEQFF. The CDR3 coding sequence is TGCGCCAGCAGCGCTCCGGGACTAGCCAATGAGCAGTTCTTC. The chain combines TRBV5-1 with TRBJ2-1, with TRBD2 identical over 9 bases. Per the germline V gene, CDR1 is SGHRS and CDR2 is YFSETQ. The CDR3 length is 14 residues. The V gene end was trimmed by 4 bases and the J gene end by 6 bases; junction bases not matched to a gene: 5. Together with reference TRBV5-1 and TRBJ2-1, the CDR3 gives the full variable domain: KAGVTQTPRYLIKTRGQQVTLSCSPISGHRSVSWYQQTPGQGLQFLFEYFSETQRNKGNFPGRFSGRQFSNSRSEMNVSTLELGDSALYLCASSAPGLANEQFFGPGTRLTVL.

The CDR3 DNA reads TGTGCCAGCAGCTACCGGGACAGGGTTTACAATGAGCAGTTCTTC. Encoded protein: CASSYRDRVYNEQFF. This chain links TRBV12-3 or TRBV12-4 with TRBJ2-1, with 9 positions matching TRBD1. The CDR3 has 15 amino acids. The V segment lost 6 bases and the J segment 4 bases; nucleotides outside the gene matches: 7.

This clonotype was counted between two and nine times. This sequence joins TRBV5-1 and TRBJ2-3; the match to TRBD2 covers 12 bases. Germline V CDR1 and CDR2: SGHRS, YFSETQ. CDR3 size: 16 residues. V trimming: 4 bases; J trimming: 1 base; junction bases outside the gene matches: 4. For the CDR3, the DNA is TGCGCCAGCAGCCCTAGACTAGCGGGAGGCACAGATACGCAGTATTTT. Encoded protein: CASSPRLAGGTDTQYF.

This clonotype was detected only a few times. V gene TRBV12-3 or TRBV12-4 combines with J gene TRBJ2-7; D tentatively fits TRBD1 or TRBD2 (5 bases each). V lost 6 bases and J 3 bases, leaving 18 bases between the germline ends. The CDR3 length is 15 residues. CDR3 in amino acids: CASRYGTAGDYEQYF. DNA for the CDR3: TGTGCCAGCAGATACGGGACCGCCGGGGACTACGAGCAGTACTTC.

This clonotype was picked up a small number of times. This chain links TRBV11-2 with TRBJ2-1, with 16 bases that match TRBD2. This CDR3 has 19 amino acids. The ends lost 6 bases at V and 2 bases at J; junction bases unmatched: 10. Germline V CDR1 and CDR2: SGHAT, FQNNGV. The CDR3: CASRSRGTSGGGTYNEQFF. CDR3 nucleotide sequence: TGTGCCAGCAGGTCTCGGGGGACTAGCGGGGGGGGAACCTACAATGAGCAGTTCTTC.

The chain recombines TRBV10-3 with TRBJ2-2, with 8 bases fitting TRBD2. The CDR3 has 15 residues. Per germline, CDR1 ENHRY and CDR2 SYGVKD. V shed 6 bases, J shed 2 bases, and the junction held 5 bases outside the gene matches. In DNA, the CDR3 is TGTGCCATCAGAGCCGGGGGGGATAACACCGGGGAGCTGTTTTTT. Protein: CAIRAGGDNTGELFF.

The chain links TRBV7-2 to TRBJ1-2; weak D call: TRBD1 (6 bases). V lost 5 bases, J lost 6 bases, and 25 bases lay in between. The CDR3 spans 17 residues. The V gene's germline CDR1 is SGHTA and CDR2 FQGNSA. CDR3 coding DNA: TGTGCCAGCAGCCTGGTGGGGGGCTTCATAGTGAGAAATGGCTACACCTTC. This sequence encodes CASSLVGGFIVRNGYTF.